The 17 T cell receptor beta chains in this list originate from one sample, sequenced in a study of blood T cell repertoires in COVID-19. TCRdb's table, derived via immunoSEQ multiplex PCR, lists solely in-frame clones and lacks some. The sample comprises 250,000 to 300,000 clones, about 89% of which are singletons, and approximately 1.2% rests with the top ten. The material sequenced was PBMCs or T cells enriched from blood (not recorded which). The receptors shown here come from a human donor in a cohort exposed to, infected with or recovered from COVID-19 (not recorded which). The donor label of this sample is uncertain.

The gene calls are TRBV27 and TRBJ1-6; 8 positions match TRBD1. The CDR3 length is 14 residues. Germline loops: CDR1 MNHEY, CDR2 SMNVEV (reference sequence). V gave up 5 bases and J gave up 8 bases; unmatched junction bases: 5. The CDR3, as DNA: TGTGCCAGCAGTCGCACAGGGGGAGATTCACCCCTCCACTTT. The encoded protein is CASSRTGGDSPLHF.

The chain links TRBV7-9 to TRBJ1-3; D remains ambiguous. This CDR3 has 13 residues. V was trimmed by 3 bases and J by 4 bases, leaving 7 bases between them. Germline-derived CDR1 and CDR2 are SEHNR and FQNEAQ (reference sequence). CDR3 nucleotide sequence: TGTGCCAGCAGCTTGGCATCAGGAAACACCATATATTTT. Its translation: CASSLASGNTIYF. The variable domain in full, with the rest retrieved from reference TRBV7-9 and TRBJ1-3, is DTGVSQNPRHKITKRGQNVTFRCDPISEHNRLYWYRQTLGQGPEFLTYFQNEAQLEKSRLLSDRFSAERPKGSFSTLEIQRTEQGDSAMYLCASSLASGNTIYFGEGSWLTVV.

V and J are TRBV3-1 (or the pseudogene TRBV3-2) and TRBJ1-2, with TRBD1 as a possible D gene (6 bases). With 1 base removed from V and 8 bases from J, the gap between germline ends came to 11 bases. There are 13 residues in the CDR3. Germline lookup yields CDR1 LGHDT and CDR2 YNNKEL (reference sequence). CDR3 nucleotide sequence: TGTGCCAGCAGCCAAGGGCAGGGGAAGGGCTACACCTTC. It is translated as CASSQGQGKGYTF.

As regards this clone: Other DNA sequences within the sample encode an identical CDR3. This chain connects TRBV18 to TRBJ2-2; D unresolved. Trimming took off 6 bases at V and 3 bases at J, with 5 bases between the two ends. CDR1 is KGHSH, CDR2 LQKENI, per germline. The CDR3 extends over 12 amino acids. CDR3 in DNA: TGTGCCAGCTCCCCTGACACCGGGGAGCTGTTTTTT. Translation gives CASSPDTGELFF.

The rearrangement links TRBV3-1 (or the pseudogene TRBV3-2) to TRBJ2-7, with TRBD1 matching over 7 bases. Germline loops: CDR1 LGHDT, CDR2 YNNKEL (reference sequence). CDR3 length: 17 residues. V lost 2 bases, J lost 2 bases, and 12 bases stayed unmatched. The CDR3 loop reads CASSQLGGGRGTYEQYF. The CDR3 DNA reads TGTGCCAGCAGCCAACTGGGTGGTGGCAGGGGGACCTACGAGCAGTACTTC.

This rearrangement joins TRBV10-3 to TRBJ1-1, with a tentative D call TRBD1 (6 bases). Deletions cut 5 bases from V and 1 base from J, with 11 bases between. The length of the CDR3 is 14 residues. Germline loops: CDR1 ENHRY, CDR2 SYGVKD. This chain's CDR3 is CAISHAGENTEAFF. Written as DNA, the CDR3 is TGTGCCATCAGTCATGCAGGGGAGAACACTGAAGCTTTCTTT.

V is TRBV19 and J is TRBJ2-2, with TRBD2 matching over 9 bases. CDR3 length: 14 amino acids. V gave up 6 bases and J gave up 1 base; unmatched junction bases: 0. Germline lookup yields CDR1 LNHDA and CDR2 SQIVND (reference sequence). CDR3 in amino acids: CASRLAGNTGELFF. The CDR3 DNA is TGTGCCAGTAGACTAGCGGGGAACACCGGGGAGCTGTTTTTT.

The chain couples TRBV2 to TRBJ2-5; D might be TRBD2 (5 bases). CDR3 length equals 13 residues. Trimming removed 4 bases at V and 5 bases at J, with 11 bases between. CDR1 and CDR2 from the germline V gene are SNHLY and FYNNEI. CDR3 region: CASSVLPSETQYF. CDR3 coding DNA: TGTGCCAGCAGTGTTCTCCCTAGCGAGACCCAGTACTTC.

The J gene is TRBJ2-5, the V gene TRBV7-2, with 8 bases identical to TRBD2. The CDR3 spans 17 residues. CDR1 and CDR2 (germline): SGHTA, FQGNSA. Trimming removed 5 bases from V and 5 bases from J; junction bases left unmatched: 16. CDR3 bases: TGTGCCAGCAGCCAATGGACTAGCCCGCGTATGGAGGAGACCCAGTACTTC. As protein: CASSQWTSPRMEETQYF.

The CDR3 DNA reads as TGTGCCAGTAGTATAGATCTGGCTTACGAGCAGTACTTC. Protein sequence: CASSIDLAYEQYF. The chain combines TRBV19 with TRBJ2-7; D remains unclear. The V and J ends lost 0 bases and 4 bases respectively, with 7 bases between them. Per the germline V gene, CDR1 is LNHDA and CDR2 is SQIVND (reference sequence). The CDR3 runs 13 residues.

V and J are TRBV6-2 or TRBV6-3 and TRBJ1-5, with 9 bases fitting TRBD1. CDR1 is MNHEY and CDR2 is SVGEGT in the germline V gene. The V gene end was trimmed by 1 base and the J gene end by 3 bases; junction bases not matched to a gene: 10. The CDR3 contains 18 residues. CDR3 in DNA: TGTGCCAGCAGTTACTGGTGGGACAGGGATGCATACAATCAGCCCCAGCATTTT. Its translation is CASSYWWDRDAYNQPQHF.

The chain uses TRBV25-1 and TRBJ2-5; TRBD1 is a possible D gene (5 bases). Germline V gene sequence: CDR1 MGHDK, CDR2 SYGVNS. The length of the CDR3 is 15 residues. V was pared by 0 bases and J by 0 bases, with 8 bases between. The CDR3 DNA reads as TGTGCCAGCAGTGAATATCCCAGGGACCAAGAGACCCAGTACTTC. As protein: CASSEYPRDQETQYF.

This sequence joins TRBV4-2 and TRBJ2-2, with D perhaps TRBD1 (7 bases). Germline loops: CDR1 LGHNA, CDR2 YNFKEQ. The CDR3 covers 16 residues. V was trimmed by 0 bases and J by 6 bases, leaving 14 bases between them. CDR3 amino acids: CASSQDRGARAGELFF. The CDR3 DNA is TGTGCCAGCAGCCAAGACAGGGGGGCGCGGGCCGGGGAGCTGTTTTTT.

V gene TRBV4-3 combines with J gene TRBJ2-7; 9 nucleotides align to TRBD2. CDR3 length equals 15 residues. Germline assignment: CDR1 LGHNA and CDR2 YSLEER. V lost 1 base to trimming and J lost 3 bases; unmatched junction nucleotides: 4. The CDR3 region has the DNA TGCGCCAGCAGCCAAGGGAGCGGGGGGTTCTACGAGCAGTACTTC. Translated, it gives CASSQGSGGFYEQYF.

The rearrangement joins TRBV6-5 to TRBJ1-2, with no clear D. With 0 bases removed from V and 2 bases from J, the gap between germline ends came to 7 bases. The CDR3 runs 14 residues. The germline CDR1 and CDR2 sequences are MNHEY and SVGAGI. The CDR3 spells CASSYSSQNYGYTF. CDR3 DNA: TGTGCCAGCAGTTACTCGTCCCAGAACTATGGCTACACCTTC.

Remarks on this clone: One end of the junction is discordant with germline, which a read error may explain. Other nucleotide sequences from this sample produce the same CDR3. This rearrangement joins TRBV7-9 to TRBJ2-7, with 10 bases that match TRBD1. Germline V CDR1 and CDR2: SEHNR, FQNEAQ (reference sequence). The CDR3 is made up of 15 amino acids. The CDR3 spells CASSPLPGQGYEQYF. CDR3 bases: TGTGCCAGCAGCCCGCTGCCGGGACAGGGGTACGAGCAGTATTTC.

This clone was observed once. The chain recombines TRBV15 with TRBJ2-2, with 8 bases fitting TRBD2. Germline values: CDR1 LNHNV, CDR2 YYDKDF (reference sequence). The CDR3 spans 17 residues. J lost 3 bases, V lost 0 bases, and 6 bases had no gene match. In DNA form, the CDR3 reads TGTGCCACCAGCAGAGATCCAGCGGGGGCTTACACCGGGGAGCTGTTTTTT. The encoded protein is CATSRDPAGAYTGELFF.